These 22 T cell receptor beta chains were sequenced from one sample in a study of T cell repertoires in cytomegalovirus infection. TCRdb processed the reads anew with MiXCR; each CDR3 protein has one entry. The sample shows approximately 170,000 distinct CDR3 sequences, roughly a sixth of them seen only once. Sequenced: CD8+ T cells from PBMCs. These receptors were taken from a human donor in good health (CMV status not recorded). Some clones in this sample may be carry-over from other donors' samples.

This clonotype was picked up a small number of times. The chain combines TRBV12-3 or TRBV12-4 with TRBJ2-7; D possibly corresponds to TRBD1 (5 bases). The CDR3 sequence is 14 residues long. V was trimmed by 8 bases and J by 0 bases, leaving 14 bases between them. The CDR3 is CASLGQGSSYEQYF. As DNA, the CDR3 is TGTGCCAGCCTGGGGCAGGGCAGCTCCTACGAGCAGTACTTC.

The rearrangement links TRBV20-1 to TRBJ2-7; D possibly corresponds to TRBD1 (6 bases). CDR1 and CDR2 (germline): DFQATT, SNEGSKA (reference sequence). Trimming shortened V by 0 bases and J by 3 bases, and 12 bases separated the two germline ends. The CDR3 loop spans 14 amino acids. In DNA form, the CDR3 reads TGCAGTGCTAGAGATGTCGGGACACTCTACGAGCAGTACTTC. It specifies CSARDVGTLYEQYF.

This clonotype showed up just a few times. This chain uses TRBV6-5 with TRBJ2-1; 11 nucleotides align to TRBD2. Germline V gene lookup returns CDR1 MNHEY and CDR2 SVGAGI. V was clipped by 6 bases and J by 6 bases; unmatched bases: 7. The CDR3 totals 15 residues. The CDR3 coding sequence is TGTGCCAGCAGCCAGGGACTAGCGGCCTTCAATGAGCAGTTCTTC. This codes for CASSQGLAAFNEQFF.

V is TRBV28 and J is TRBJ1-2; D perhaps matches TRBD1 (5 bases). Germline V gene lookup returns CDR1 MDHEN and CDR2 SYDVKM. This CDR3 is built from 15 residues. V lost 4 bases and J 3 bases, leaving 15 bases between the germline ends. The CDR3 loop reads CASSSGWGFDYGYTF. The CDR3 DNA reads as TGTGCCAGCAGTTCCGGATGGGGGTTTGACTATGGCTACACCTTC.

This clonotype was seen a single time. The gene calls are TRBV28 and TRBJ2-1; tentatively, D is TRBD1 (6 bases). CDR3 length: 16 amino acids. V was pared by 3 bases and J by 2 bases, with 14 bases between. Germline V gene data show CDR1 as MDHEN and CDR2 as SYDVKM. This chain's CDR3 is CASSLFQGRAYNEQFF. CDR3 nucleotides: TGTGCCAGCAGTTTGTTCCAGGGGCGGGCCTACAATGAGCAGTTCTTC. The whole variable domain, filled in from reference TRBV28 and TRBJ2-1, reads DVKVTQSSRYLVKRTGEKVFLECVQDMDHENMFWYRQDPGLGLRLIYFSYDVKMKEKGDIPEGYSVSREKKERFSLILESASTNQTSMYLCASSLFQGRAYNEQFFGPGTRLTVL.

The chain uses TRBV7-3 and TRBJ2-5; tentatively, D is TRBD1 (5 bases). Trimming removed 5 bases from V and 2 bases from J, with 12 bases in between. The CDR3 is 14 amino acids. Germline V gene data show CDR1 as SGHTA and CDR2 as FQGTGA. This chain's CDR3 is CASSPLGEQETQYF. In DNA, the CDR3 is TGTGCCAGCAGCCCCTTAGGGGAACAAGAGACCCAGTACTTC.

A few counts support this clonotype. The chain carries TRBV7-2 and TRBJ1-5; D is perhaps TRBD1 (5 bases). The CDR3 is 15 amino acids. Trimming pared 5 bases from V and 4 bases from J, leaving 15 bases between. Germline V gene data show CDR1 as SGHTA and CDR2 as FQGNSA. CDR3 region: CASSRGDQRNQPQHF. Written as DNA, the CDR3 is TGTGCCAGCAGCCGCGGGGACCAGAGGAATCAGCCCCAGCATTTT.

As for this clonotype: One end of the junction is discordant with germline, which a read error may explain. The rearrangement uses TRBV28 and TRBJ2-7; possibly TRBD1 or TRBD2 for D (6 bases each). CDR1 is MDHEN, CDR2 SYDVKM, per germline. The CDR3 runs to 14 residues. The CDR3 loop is CASSLTPIRPPGAF. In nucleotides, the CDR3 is TGTGCCAGCAGTTTAACTCCCATCCGTCCACCGGGGGCTTTC.

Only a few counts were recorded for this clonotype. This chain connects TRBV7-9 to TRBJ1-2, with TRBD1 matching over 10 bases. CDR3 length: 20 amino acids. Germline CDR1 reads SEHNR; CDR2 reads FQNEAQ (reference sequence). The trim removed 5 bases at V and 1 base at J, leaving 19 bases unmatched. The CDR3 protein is CASSPKKTGQGRRINYGYTF. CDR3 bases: TGTGCCAGCAGCCCAAAAAAAACGGGACAGGGGCGACGAATTAACTATGGCTACACCTTC.

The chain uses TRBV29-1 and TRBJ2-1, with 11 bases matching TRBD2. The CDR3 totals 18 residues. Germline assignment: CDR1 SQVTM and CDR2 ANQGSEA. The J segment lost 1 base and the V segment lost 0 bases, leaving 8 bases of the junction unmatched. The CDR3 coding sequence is TGCAGCGTTGAAGATCTGCCTAGCGGGAGGACGTCCTACAATGAGCAGTTCTTC. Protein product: CSVEDLPSGRTSYNEQFF.

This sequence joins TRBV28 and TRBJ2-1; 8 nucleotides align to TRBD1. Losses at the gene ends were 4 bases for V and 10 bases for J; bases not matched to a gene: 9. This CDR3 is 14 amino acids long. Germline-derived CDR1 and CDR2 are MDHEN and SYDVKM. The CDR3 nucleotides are TGTGCCAGCAGTTACGCGGACAGGGCCAAAGAGCAGTTCTTC. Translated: CASSYADRAKEQFF.

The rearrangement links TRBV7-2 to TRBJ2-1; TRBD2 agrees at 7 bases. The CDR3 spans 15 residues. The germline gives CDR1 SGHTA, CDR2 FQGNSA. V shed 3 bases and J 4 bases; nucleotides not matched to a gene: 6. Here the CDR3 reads CASSFTAGRYNEQFF. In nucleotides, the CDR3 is TGTGCCAGCAGCTTTACAGCGGGAAGGTACAATGAGCAGTTCTTC.

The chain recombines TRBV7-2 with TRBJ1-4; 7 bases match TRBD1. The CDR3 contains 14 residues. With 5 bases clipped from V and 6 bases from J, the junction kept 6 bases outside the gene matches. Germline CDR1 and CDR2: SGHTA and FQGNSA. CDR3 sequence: CASSPGTAYEKLFF. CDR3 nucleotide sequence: TGTGCCAGCAGCCCCGGGACAGCTTATGAAAAACTGTTTTTT.

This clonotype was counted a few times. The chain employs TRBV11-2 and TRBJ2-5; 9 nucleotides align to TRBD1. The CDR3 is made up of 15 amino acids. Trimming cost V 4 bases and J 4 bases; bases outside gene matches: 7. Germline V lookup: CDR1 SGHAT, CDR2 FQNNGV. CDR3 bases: TGTGCCAGCAGCTCTTTCGGGACAGGGCTAGAGACCCAGTACTTC. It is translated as CASSSFGTGLETQYF.

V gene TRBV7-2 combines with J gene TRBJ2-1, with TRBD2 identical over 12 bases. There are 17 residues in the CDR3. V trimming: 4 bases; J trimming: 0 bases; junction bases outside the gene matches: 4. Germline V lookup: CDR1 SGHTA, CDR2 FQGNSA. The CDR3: CASSSGLAGTSYNEQFF. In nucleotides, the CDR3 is TGTGCCAGCAGCTCCGGACTAGCGGGGACCTCCTACAATGAGCAGTTCTTC.

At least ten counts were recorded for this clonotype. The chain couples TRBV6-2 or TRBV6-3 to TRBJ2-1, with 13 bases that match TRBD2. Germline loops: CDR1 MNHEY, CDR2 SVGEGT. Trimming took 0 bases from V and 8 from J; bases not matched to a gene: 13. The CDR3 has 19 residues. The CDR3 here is CASSYSPEGLAGNRDEQFF. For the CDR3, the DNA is TGTGCCAGCAGTTACTCTCCCGAGGGACTAGCGGGAAACAGGGATGAGCAGTTCTTC.

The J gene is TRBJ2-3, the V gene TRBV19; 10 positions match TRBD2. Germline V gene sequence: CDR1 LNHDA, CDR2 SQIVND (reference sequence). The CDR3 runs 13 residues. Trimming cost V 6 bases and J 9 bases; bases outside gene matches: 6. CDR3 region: CASRKREGPTQYF. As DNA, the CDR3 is TGTGCCAGTAGAAAGCGGGAGGGCCCGACGCAGTATTTT.

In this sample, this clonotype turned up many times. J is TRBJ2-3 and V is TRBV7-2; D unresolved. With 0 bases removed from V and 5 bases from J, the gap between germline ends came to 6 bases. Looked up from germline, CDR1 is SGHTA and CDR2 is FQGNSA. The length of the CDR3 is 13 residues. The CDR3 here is CASSLAPVDTQYF. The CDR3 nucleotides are TGTGCCAGCAGCTTAGCTCCTGTAGATACGCAGTATTTT.

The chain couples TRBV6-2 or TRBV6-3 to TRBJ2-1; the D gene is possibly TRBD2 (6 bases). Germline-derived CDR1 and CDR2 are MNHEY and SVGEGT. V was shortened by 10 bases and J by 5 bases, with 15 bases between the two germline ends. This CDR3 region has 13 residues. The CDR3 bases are TGTGCCATCCGACGGAGGGGACACAATGAGCAGTTCTTC. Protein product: CAIRRRGHNEQFF.

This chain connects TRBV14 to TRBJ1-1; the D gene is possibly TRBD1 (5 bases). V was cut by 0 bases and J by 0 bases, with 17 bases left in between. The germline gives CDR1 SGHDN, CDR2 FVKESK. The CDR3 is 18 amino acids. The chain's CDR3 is CASSQERGRGGVNTEAFF. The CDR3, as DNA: TGTGCCAGCAGCCAAGAGAGGGGACGGGGAGGAGTGAACACTGAAGCTTTCTTT.

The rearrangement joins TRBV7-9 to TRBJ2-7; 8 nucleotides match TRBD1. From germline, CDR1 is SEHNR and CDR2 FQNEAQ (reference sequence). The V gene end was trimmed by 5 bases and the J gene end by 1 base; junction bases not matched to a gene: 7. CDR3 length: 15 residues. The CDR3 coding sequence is TGTGCCAGCAGCCTAATCGGACAGGGATCCTACGAGCAGTACTTC. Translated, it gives CASSLIGQGSYEQYF. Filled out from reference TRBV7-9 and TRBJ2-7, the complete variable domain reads DTGVSQNPRHKITKRGQNVTFRCDPISEHNRLYWYRQTLGQGPEFLTYFQNEAQLEKSRLLSDRFSAERPKGSFSTLEIQRTEQGDSAMYLCASSLIGQGSYEQYFGPGTRLTVT.

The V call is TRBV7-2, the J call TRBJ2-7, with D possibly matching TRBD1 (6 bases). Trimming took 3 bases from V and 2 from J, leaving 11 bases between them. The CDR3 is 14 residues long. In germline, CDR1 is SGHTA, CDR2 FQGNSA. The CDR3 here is CASSFGQTAYEQYF. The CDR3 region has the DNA TGTGCCAGCAGCTTTGGACAGACGGCCTACGAGCAGTACTTC.